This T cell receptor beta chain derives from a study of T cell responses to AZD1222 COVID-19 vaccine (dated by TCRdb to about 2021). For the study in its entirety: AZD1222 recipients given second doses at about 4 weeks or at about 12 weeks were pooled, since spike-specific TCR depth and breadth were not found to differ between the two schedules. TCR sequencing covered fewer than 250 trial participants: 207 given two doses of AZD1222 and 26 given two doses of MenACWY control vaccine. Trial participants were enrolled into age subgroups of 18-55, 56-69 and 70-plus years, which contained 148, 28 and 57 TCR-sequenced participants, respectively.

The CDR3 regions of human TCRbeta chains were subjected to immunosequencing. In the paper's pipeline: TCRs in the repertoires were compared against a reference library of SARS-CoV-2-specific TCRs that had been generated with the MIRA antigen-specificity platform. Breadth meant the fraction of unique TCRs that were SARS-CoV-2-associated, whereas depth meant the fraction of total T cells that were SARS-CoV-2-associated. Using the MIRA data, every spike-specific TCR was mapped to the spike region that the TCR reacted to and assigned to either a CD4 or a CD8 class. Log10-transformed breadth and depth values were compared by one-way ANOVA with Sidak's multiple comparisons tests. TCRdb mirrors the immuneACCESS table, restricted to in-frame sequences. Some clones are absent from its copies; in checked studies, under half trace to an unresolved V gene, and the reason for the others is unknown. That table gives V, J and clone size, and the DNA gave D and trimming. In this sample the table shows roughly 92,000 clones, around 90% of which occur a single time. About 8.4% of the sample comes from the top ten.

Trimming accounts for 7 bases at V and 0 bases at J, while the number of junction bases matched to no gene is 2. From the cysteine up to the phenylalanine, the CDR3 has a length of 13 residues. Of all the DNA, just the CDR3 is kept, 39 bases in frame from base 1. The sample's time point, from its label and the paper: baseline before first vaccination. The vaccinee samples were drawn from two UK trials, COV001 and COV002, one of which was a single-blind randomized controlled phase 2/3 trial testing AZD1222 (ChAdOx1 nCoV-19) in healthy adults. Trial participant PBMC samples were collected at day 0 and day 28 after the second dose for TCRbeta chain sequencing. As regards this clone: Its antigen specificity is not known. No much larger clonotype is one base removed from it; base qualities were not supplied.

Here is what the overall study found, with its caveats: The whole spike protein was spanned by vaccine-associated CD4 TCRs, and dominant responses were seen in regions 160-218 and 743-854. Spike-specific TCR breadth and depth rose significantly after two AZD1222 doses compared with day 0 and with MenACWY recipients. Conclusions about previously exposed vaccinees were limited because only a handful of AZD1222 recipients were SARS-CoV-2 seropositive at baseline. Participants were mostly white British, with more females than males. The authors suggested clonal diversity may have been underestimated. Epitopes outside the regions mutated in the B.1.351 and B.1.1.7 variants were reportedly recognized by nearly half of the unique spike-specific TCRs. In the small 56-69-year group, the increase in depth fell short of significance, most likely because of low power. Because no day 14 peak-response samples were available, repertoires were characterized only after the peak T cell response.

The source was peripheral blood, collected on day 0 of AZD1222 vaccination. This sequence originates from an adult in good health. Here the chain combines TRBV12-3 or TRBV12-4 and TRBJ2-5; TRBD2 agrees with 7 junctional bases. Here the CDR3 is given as CASTGTNQETQYF. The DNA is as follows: TGTGCCAGCACCGGGACTAACCAAGAGACCCAGTACTTC.